The 10 T cell receptor beta chains reported below all come from one sample, sequenced in a study of cytomegalovirus exposure and HLA in healthy donors. Use of 60 Vbeta and 13 Jbeta primers characterized the PCR. Data came from immunoSEQ multiplex PCR; TCRdb stores just in-frame clones and leaves some out. Found here are 150,000 to 200,000 clones, more than 75% of them singletons; the top ten hold around 1.5%. Sequencing used PBMCs. Every receptor here comes from a girl aged 10 to 17 in good health and CMV-seropositive.

This sequence joins TRBV28 and TRBJ2-2; tentative D call: TRBD1 (5 bases). V dropped 7 bases and J dropped 3 bases, with 15 bases sitting between them. CDR1 is MDHEN and CDR2 is SYDVKM in the germline V gene. CDR3 length: 15 amino acids. CDR3 bases: TGTGCCAGCATCAGACATGGGGCTTACACCGGGGAGCTGTTTTTT. Protein product: CASIRHGAYTGELFF.

This clone was detected a few times. The CDR3 sequence: CASSALTGLLESYEQYF. Written as DNA, the CDR3 is TGTGCCAGCAGTGCTTTGACAGGGCTCTTGGAATCCTACGAGCAGTACTTC. The chain recombines TRBV6-1 with TRBJ2-7, with 7 bases lining up with TRBD1. Germline V lookup: CDR1 MNHNS, CDR2 SASEGT. V dropped 4 bases and J dropped 1; count of bases not matched to a gene: 13. The CDR3 has 17 residues.

This clone came up a few times. Within the sample, other DNA sequences also encode this same CDR3. V is TRBV27 and J is TRBJ2-7; 7 nucleotides line up with TRBD1. The CDR3 spans 14 residues. The trim removed 6 bases at V and 6 bases at J, leaving 11 bases unmatched. From germline, CDR1 is MNHEY and CDR2 SMNVEV (reference sequence). CDR3 DNA sequence: TGTGCCAGCAGGATTAGAGGGGGCGTGGGCGAGCAGTACTTC. Translated: CASRIRGGVGEQYF.

The chain employs TRBV4-3 and TRBJ2-3; tentative D call: TRBD1 (6 bases). The V and J ends lost 0 bases and 2 bases respectively, with 21 bases between them. The germline V gene encodes CDR1 LGHNA and CDR2 YSLEER. The CDR3 has 19 amino acids. The CDR3 coding sequence is TGCGCCAGCAGCCAAGAGCCTCAAGGGGGTATCGGGGACACAGATACGCAGTATTTT. It is translated as CASSQEPQGGIGDTDTQYF.

The sample holds one count of this clone. The chain couples TRBV13 to TRBJ2-7; 9 positions match TRBD1. Germline trimming cut 5 bases from V and 2 bases from J; bases unmatched to any gene: 7. Looked up from germline, CDR1 is PRHDT and CDR2 is FYEKMQ (reference sequence). The CDR3 length is 15 residues. The CDR3 region is CASSLGQGSPYEQYF. The DNA for the CDR3 is TGTGCCAGCAGCCTGGGACAGGGCTCCCCCTACGAGCAGTACTTC.

The J gene is TRBJ2-7, the V gene TRBV6-5; a possible D gene is TRBD1 (6 bases). CDR1 is MNHEY, CDR2 SVGAGI, per germline. This CDR3 comprises 14 residues. The ends were cut back, 5 bases at V and 3 bases at J, with 14 bases in the middle. The CDR3 loop reads CASSRDRNYYEQYF. CDR3 sequence (DNA): TGTGCCAGCAGTAGAGACAGGAATTACTACGAGCAGTACTTC.

Only a few counts were recorded for this clone. DNA of the CDR3: TGTGCCAGCAGCGTAGCGAGCAGGCCGAATGAAAAACTGTTTTTT. Amino acid sequence: CASSVASRPNEKLFF. The rearrangement uses TRBV11-2 and TRBJ1-4, with unresolved D. With 5 bases removed from V and 5 bases from J, the gap between germline ends came to 15 bases. Looked up from germline, CDR1 is SGHAT and CDR2 is FQNNGV. This CDR3 region has 15 residues. Drawing the rest from reference TRBV11-2 and TRBJ1-4, the complete variable domain is EAGVAQSPRYKIIEKRQSVAFWCNPISGHATLYWYQQILGQGPKLLIQFQNNGVVDDSQLPKDRFSAERLKGVDSTLKIQPAKLEDSAVYLCASSVASRPNEKLFFGSGTQLSVL.

The chain has TRBV4-3 and TRBJ2-3; D remains ambiguous. The CDR3 totals 14 residues. CDR1 and CDR2 (germline): LGHNA, YSLEER. Deletions cut 0 bases from V and 1 base from J, with 5 bases between. The CDR3 DNA reads TGCGCCAGCAGCCAAGATCGAGGCACAGATACGCAGTATTTT. Its translation is CASSQDRGTDTQYF.

The gene calls are TRBV28 and TRBJ1-1; 7 nucleotides align to TRBD1. Losses at the gene ends were 7 bases for V and 7 bases for J; bases not matched to a gene: 6. The germline V gene has CDR1 MDHEN and CDR2 SYDVKM. This CDR3 spans 12 amino acids. The CDR3 loop reads CASITGTDEAFF. The DNA of the CDR3 is TGTGCCAGCATTACCGGGACAGATGAAGCTTTCTTT.

In its sample, this clone was seen once. The V and J genes are TRBV27 and TRBJ1-4; no definite D call. This CDR3 contains 14 residues. V lost 5 bases and J 0 bases, leaving 7 bases between the germline ends. CDR1 is MNHEY and CDR2 is SMNVEV in the germline V gene (reference sequence). The CDR3 here is CASSQAATNEKLFF. The CDR3 coding sequence is TGTGCCAGCAGTCAGGCTGCAACTAATGAAAAACTGTTTTTT.